The present entry profiles one T cell receptor beta chain with its context. Its matching antigen is unknown. The PCR contained 60 Vbeta and 13 Jbeta primers. Libraries were prepared by immunoSEQ multiplex PCR; TCRdb keeps only in-frame clonotypes and omits some of them. This table has some 150,000 clones, roughly 81% appearing once. The entry originates in a study of cytomegalovirus exposure and HLA in healthy donors. Study-wide points: Most subjects' HLA-A and HLA-B alleles were reportedly predicted from TCR beta sequences. In a later analysis, a missense DCLRE1C variant was linked to TCR beta V- and J-gene trimming. Another analysis was done later, and it associated over 15,000 TCR beta sequences with HLA alleles at 0.05 false discovery rate.

The CDR3 spans 13 residues. Germline-derived CDR1 and CDR2 are LNHDA and SQIVND (reference sequence). The chain is built from TRBV19 and TRBJ2-5; TRBD1 aligns across 7 bases. Judging by the DNA end, TRBJ2-7 fits better; the J call may be wrong. The sequencing input was PBMCs. This clonotype originated in a woman aged 18-35 years in good health and CMV-seronegative. CDR3 loop: CASGDRVQGEQYF. The CDR3 DNA reads as TGTGCCAGTGGAGACAGGGTTCAGGGCGAGCAGTACTTC.